The 2 T cell receptor beta chains reported below all come from one sample, sequenced in a study of molecular identifiers for immune sequencing clone quantification. TCRdb passed the PCR reads through MiXCR, listing each CDR3 protein once. The data contain around 100,000 distinct CDR3 sequences, 36% of them seen just once; the ten biggest clones take up 4% to 5%. The source material was naive CD8+ T cells from blood, with Jurkat cell RNA spiked in. Described subset: FACS-sorted CD8+CD4-CCR7+CD45RA+ naive T cells. The receptors stem from a human donor in good health. Some libraries in this study had Jurkat cell RNA spiked in.

With regard to this clonotype: A much larger clone lies a single base off, so this may be a read error. V gene TRBV7-8 combines with J gene TRBJ1-1; D unresolved. There are 13 residues in the CDR3. The V gene's germline CDR1 is SGHVS and CDR2 FQNEAQ. Trimming shortened V by 6 bases and J by 3 bases, and 11 bases separated the two germline ends. The CDR3: CASSVREYTEAFF. In DNA form, the CDR3 reads TGTGCCAGCAGTGTTAGGGAGTACACTGAAGCTTTCTTT.

Details on this clonotype: One end of the junction does not line up with germline, which may come from a read error. The rearrangement uses TRBV7-9 and TRBJ2-3; a possible D gene is TRBD1 (6 bases). CDR3 size: 14 residues. Germline V CDR1 and CDR2: SEHNR, FQNEAQ (reference sequence). CDR3 coding DNA: TGTGCCAGCAGCCGGACAGACCCCACAGATACGCAGAATTTT. Residues: CASSRTDPTDTQNF.